A selection of T cell receptor beta chains follows, all from one sample in a study of CD8 T cells in ankylosing spondylitis. TCRdb reprocessed the 5' RACE reads via MiXCR and lists one record per CDR3 protein. The sample yields hundreds of thousands of distinct CDR3 sequences, roughly 18% seen once. Material for sequencing was blood, either unsorted or a sorted T cell fraction (not recorded which). These receptors originate from a male donor with ankylosing spondylitis. Each CDR3 is given with its conserved first and last residue. D genes are given only for firm matches. Expanded clones are given a class, and other clones once, few, many or no size at all.

D	V	size	J	DNA	CDR3
TRBD1	TRBV7-9	few	TRBJ1-2	TGTGCCAGCAGCCTGGACAGGGGGCTAGACTATGGCTACACCTTC	CASSLDRGLDYGYTF
TRBD2	TRBV10-3	many	TRBJ2-5	TGTGCCATCAGTAGCCTAGCGGCGGAAGGGGAGACCCAGTACTTC	CAISSLAAEGETQYF
TRBD2	TRBV7-2	.	TRBJ2-7	TGTGCCAGCACCCTAGCGGGAGCAGGCTACGAGCAGTACTTC	CASTLAGAGYEQYF
.	TRBV14	few	TRBJ2-3	TGTGCCAGCAGCCAGGAAGGGGCGGATACGCAGTATTTT	CASSQEGADTQYF
.	TRBV18	.	TRBJ2-1	TGTGCCAGCTCACCGGGCCTAGGCTATGAGCAGTTCTTC	CASSPGLGYEQFF
.	TRBV20-1	.	TRBJ2-7	TGCAGTGCTAGGGCTCTTGGAGCGTACGAGCAGTACTTC	CSARALGAYEQYF
.	TRBV5-5	.	TRBJ1-2	TGTGCCAGCAGCTTGCGAGAAGACTATGGCTACACCTTC	CASSLREDYGYTF
.	TRBV7-9	many	TRBJ1-3	TGTGCCAGCAGCTTAGAGGGAAACACCATATATTTT	CASSLEGNTIYF
.	TRBV27	few	TRBJ2-3	TGTGCCAGCACAGATAGCGGATATGCAGATACGCAGTATTTT	CASTDSGYADTQYF
.	TRBV27	.	TRBJ1-2	TGTGCCAGCAGTTTGACAGCCGAAATGATCCACTATGGCTACACCTTC	CASSLTAEMIHYGYTF
.	TRBV4-1	few	TRBJ1-2	TGCGCCAGCAGCCAGGGGCGGCGGGTAAATGGCGATGGCTACACCTTC	CASSQGRRVNGDGYTF
TRBD2	TRBV5-6	few	TRBJ2-7	TGTGCCAGCAGCCTGTGGGATCTAGCGGGGACCTACGAGCAGTACTTC	CASSLWDLAGTYEQYF
TRBD2	TRBV6-2/TRBV6-3	many	TRBJ2-1	TGTGCCAGCAGTTACTCCCCCGGGAGGGCCATTGAGTTAAATGAGCAGTTCTTC	CASSYSPGRAIELNEQFF
TRBD2	TRBV9	few	TRBJ2-1	TGTGCCAGCAGCACAGGACTAGCGGGAAATGAGCAGTTCTTC	CASSTGLAGNEQFF
.	TRBV20-1	.	TRBJ2-1	TGCAGTGCTAGAGAGGTGGGGTTTGTGCAGTTCTTC	CSAREVGFVQFF
TRBD1	TRBV7-9	.	TRBJ2-1	TGTGCCAGCAGCTTCGGGGACAGGTACAATGTTCAGTTCTTC	CASSFGDRYNVQFF
.	TRBV27	few	TRBJ2-2	TGTGCCAGCAGTTTTAGGGTGGCCGGGGAGCTGTTTTTT	CASSFRVAGELFF
.	TRBV28	few	TRBJ1-2	TGTGCCAGCAGTTCTGCCGTTGGTACTGGCTACACCTTC	CASSSAVGTGYTF
TRBD2	TRBV20-1	few	TRBJ2-7	TGCAGTGCTAGAGATCTTCGGGAGGGCTACGAGCAGTACTTC	CSARDLREGYEQYF
TRBD1	TRBV20-1	few	TRBJ2-5	TGCAGTGCCCCAACAGGGGGAGGAGAGACCCAGTACTTC	CSAPTGGGETQYF
TRBD2	TRBV15	few	TRBJ2-2	TGTGCCACCAGCCGACCGCCTAGCGGGAGGGTTGGGGAGCTGTTTTTT	CATSRPPSGRVGELFF
.	TRBV11-2	.	TRBJ1-1	TGTGCCAGCAGCTTTAGCTCTGAAGCTTTCTTT	CASSFSSEAFF